The T cell receptor beta chain described here comes from a study of T-cell reconstitution after alpha-beta-depleted transplantation in children. This clonotype was counted many times. This CDR3 contains 14 residues. Looked up from germline, CDR1 is SEHNR and CDR2 is FQNEAQ (reference sequence). Trimming shortened V by 6 bases and J by 6 bases, and 15 bases separated the two germline ends. TCRbeta library preparation incorporated unique molecular identifiers. TCRdb ran MiXCR on the PCR reads and lists one entry per CDR3 protein. The sample lists 600,000 to 700,000 distinct CDR3 sequences, approximately 16% occurring once.

This material consisted of PBMCs from the stem cell graft donor, taken from the stem cell graft. This TCR derives from a human donor who donated a stem cell graft to a child with acute myeloid leukemia. The chain joins TRBV7-9 to TRBJ1-5; D gene uncertain. The CDR3 is CASSPPAVGQPQHF. CDR3 nucleotides: TGTGCCAGCAGTCCGCCGGCGGTAGGTCAGCCCCAGCATTTT. Using reference TRBV7-9 and TRBJ1-5 for the parts outside the CDR3, the full variable domain is DTGVSQNPRHKITKRGQNVTFRCDPISEHNRLYWYRQTLGQGPEFLTYFQNEAQLEKSRLLSDRFSAERPKGSFSTLEIQRTEQGDSAMYLCASSPPAVGQPQHFGDGTRLSIL.